The TCR beta chain described here comes from a study of vaccination and CD4 T cells after COVID-19. Study summary: Convalescent persons amounted to six males plus four females, two of whom were Hispanic.

With 2 bases removed from V and 0 bases from J, the gap between germline ends came to 10 bases. Germline assignment: CDR1 DFQATT and CDR2 SNEGSKA (reference sequence). The CDR3 is 14 residues long. Treatment reported: roughly 11-day PBMC culture with coronavirus spike peptide pools or control peptides (ViraFEST assay). Expansion of antigen-specific T cells with peptide pools by ViraFEST preceded sequencing of TCRs. Of note for this clonotype: The antigen remains unidentified.

The Oncomine TCR Beta short-read assay was what sequenced the DNA obtained from cultured CD4+ T cells. TCRdb itself ran the PCR reads through MiXCR, one entry per CDR3 protein. The data show about 20,000 distinct CDR3 sequences, around 28% seen once. Study-wide results and caveats: Clonotypes reactive to SARS-CoV-2 had a median that went up from 21 to 38, but not significantly. It was found that, in convalescent patients, 304 of 307 vaccine-specific clones were spike mono-reactive.

This sequence joins TRBV20-1 and TRBJ1-1; D gene ambiguous. Sequencing was done on a sample of cultured CD4+ T cells from blood. The TCR sequence derives from a human donor with COVID-19. The DNA of the CDR3 is TGCAGTGCTAGATTAGCCGGATTGAACACTGAAGCTTTCTTT. This codes for CSARLAGLNTEAFF.